This TCR beta chain was recorded in a study of blood T cell repertoires in COVID-19. The wider study: PBMCs, B-cell-depleted T cells, or T cells were the source of the cDNA or gDNA that made up the material.

Using immunoSEQ multiplex PCR, the repertoire was profiled, and TCRdb retains in-frame clones only, with some absent. The sample yields about 170,000 clones, around 86% seen once. This CDR3 contains 15 residues. The V gene lost 3 bases and the J gene lost 0 bases, with 10 bases spanning the gap. Germline V gives CDR1 SGHTA, CDR2 FQGNSA. The specimen was peripheral blood. The receptor's source is a woman of 80 years or more with COVID-19, enrolled during active disease. V and J are TRBV7-2 and TRBJ2-3; tentatively, D is TRBD1 (5 bases). DNA of the CDR3: TGTGCCAGCAGCTTGAAGGGGTTTAGCACAGATACGCAGTATTTT. This translates into CASSLKGFSTDTQYF.